This T cell receptor (beta chain) was sequenced in a study of somatic mutations in cytotoxic T cells in rheumatoid arthritis. Study in general: Flow-sorting brought some V beta antibody-stained T-cell populations to nearly 100% purity, V beta1+ cells sequenced for TCRB among them.

The CDR3 is made up of 17 amino acids. V was pared by 3 bases and J by 4 bases, with 13 bases of the junction left unmatched. The V gene's germline CDR1 is SNHLY and CDR2 FYNNEI. Assay used: immunoSEQ multiplex PCR; TCRdb lists only in-frame clones, some missing. The table has approximately 18,000 clones, 65% to 75% seen once. Overall study findings and caveats: TRBV07 showed slight underrepresentation in rheumatoid arthritis patients, unadjusted for multiple comparisons.

Recruitment of healthy controls drew on blood donors, who had a median age of about 60 years (range roughly 20-70) and were roughly 55% female. Details on this clone: Its antigen is still unknown.

The sequence derives from a man aged 55-75 years in good health. The sequenced material came from CD8+ T cells sorted from blood. This chain joins TRBV2 and TRBJ2-7, with TRBD2 matching over 9 bases. The CDR3 DNA sequence: TGTGCCAGCAGTGATGAAAGGGGGCTAGCGGGATGGTACGAGCAGTACTTC. Its protein product is CASSDERGLAGWYEQYF.